This TCR beta chain was profiled in a study of blood T cell repertoires in COVID-19. Overall study context: Acute and convalescent COVID-19 samples came from the United States, Italy and Spain.

CDR3 size: 16 residues. Losses at the gene ends were 4 bases for V and 5 bases for J; bases not matched to a gene: 11. Germline CDR1 reads LNHDA; CDR2 reads SQIVND (reference sequence). Clones were sequenced by immunoSEQ multiplex PCR, and TCRdb holds only the in-frame ones, with some missing. The table lists some 380,000 clones, around 91% of them singletons. This receptor was taken from a young man with active or convalescent COVID-19. The J gene is TRBJ2-5, the V gene TRBV19; 9 bases fit TRBD2. Sequenced input: peripheral blood. The CDR3 nucleotides read TGTGCCAGTAGTACCGAACTAGCGGGCGGGGGGGAGACCCAGTACTTC. The encoded protein is CASSTELAGGGETQYF.